Reported below is one T cell receptor beta chain. What it recognizes is unknown. Stated time point: blood 4 weeks post-SBRT, at nephrectomy. Treatment here: 15 Gy SBRT to primary tumor, nephrectomy 4 weeks later. Serial blood draws occurred at baseline and 2 and 4 weeks post-SBRT. The sample comes from a study of radiation and T cells in renal cell carcinoma. Study-wide points: From baseline, blood top tumor clonotypes peaked at 2 weeks post-radiation. No pretreatment tumor biopsies were available for baseline clonotypes.

V was clipped by 4 bases and J by 3 bases, with 16 bases between them. Germline lookup yields CDR1 SGHNT and CDR2 YYREEE (reference sequence). The CDR3 totals 15 residues. Clones were sequenced by immunoSEQ multiplex PCR, and TCRdb holds only the in-frame ones, with some missing. The profile shows 50,000 to 65,000 clones, 70% to 80% of them singletons. Sample: blood, taken from a patient whose treatment included radiotherapy and nephrectomy. This receptor was obtained from a man between 60 and 70 years old with renal cell carcinoma. The chain carries TRBV5-4 and TRBJ2-5; weak D call: TRBD2 (6 bases). As DNA, the CDR3 is TGTGCCAGCAGCCCCGGAGGGGCCGAGGAAGAGACCCAGTACTTC. It yields the protein CASSPGGAEEETQYF.